The rows below give T cell receptor beta chains drawn from one sample of a study of T cells in Graves' hyperthyroidism and ophthalmopathy. A single record per CDR3 protein comes from TCRdb applying MiXCR to the multiplex PCR reads. In the table there are 350,000 or so distinct CDR3 sequences, roughly 20% of which are singletons. Sample: blood. These receptors all stem from a woman in her thirties or forties with Graves' ophthalmopathy. Each CDR3 is given with its conserved first and last residue. The D gene is left open where the match is weak. A row's size may be missing; if present it is once, few, many or a size class.

V	J	D	size	DNA	CDR3
TRBV10-3	TRBJ1-2	TRBD1	many	TGTGCCATCAGACCGGGACAGGGGAGAAGCTACACCTTC	CAIRPGQGRSYTF
TRBV28	TRBJ2-7	TRBD2	many	TGTGCCAGCAGTCACCGACTAGCGAACGAGCAGTACTTC	CASSHRLANEQYF
TRBV28	TRBJ1-5	NA	many	TGTGCCAGCACAAATTGGTGGAGGCGGGCTCAGCCCCAGCATTTT	CASTNWWRRAQPQHF
TRBV11-2	TRBJ1-1	NA	many	TGTGCCAGCAGCTTAGAACCCTCGGGGGACACTGAAGCTTTCTTT	CASSLEPSGDTEAFF
TRBV12-3/TRBV12-4	TRBJ2-2	NA	many	TGTGCCAGCACCCCCCAGGCAGGACTCAAAACCGGGGAGCTGTTTTTT	CASTPQAGLKTGELFF
TRBV28	TRBJ2-7	NA	many	TGTGCCAGCATCAAGACTCCGGGGGTACCTACCTACGAGCAGTACTTC	CASIKTPGVPTYEQYF
TRBV7-9	TRBJ2-5	NA	many	TGTGCCAGCAGCTTAGGGGCAGGGGATTTCCAAGAGACCCAGTACTTC	CASSLGAGDFQETQYF
TRBV7-9	TRBJ2-2	TRBD2	many	TGTGCCAGCAACGAACTAGCGGGAGGGCCTCCCGGGGAGCTGTTTTTT	CASNELAGGPPGELFF
TRBV27	TRBJ1-1	TRBD1	NA	TGTGCCAGCAGACGATCAGGGGGCCCGAACACTGAAGCTTTCTTT	CASRRSGGPNTEAFF
TRBV12-3/TRBV12-4	TRBJ2-4	TRBD1	many	TGTGCCAGCAGCGACGACAGGGGACTAGCCAAAAACATTCAGTACTTC	CASSDDRGLAKNIQYF
TRBV10-3	TRBJ2-2	NA	NA	TGTGCCATCAGTGGGGGACAACCCGGGGAGCTGTTTTTT	CAISGGQPGELFF
TRBV20-1	TRBJ1-2	TRBD1	many	TGCAGTGCTCCCGGGACAGCGTCCCATTTTAACTATGGCTACACCTTC	CSAPGTASHFNYGYTF
TRBV12-3/TRBV12-4	TRBJ1-1	NA	many	TGTGCCAGCAGCCCCCCGTTGGGGGGTGGGACTGAAGCTTTCTTT	CASSPPLGGGTEAFF
TRBV6-1	TRBJ1-1	NA	NA	TGTGCCAGCAGGCGAGGGGATAACACTGAAGCTTTCTTT	CASRRGDNTEAFF
TRBV11-2	TRBJ1-3	NA	many	TGTGCCAGCAGCTCTGTTCGAGGGTCTGGAAACACCATATATTTT	CASSSVRGSGNTIYF
TRBV7-9	TRBJ2-5	NA	many	TGTGCCAGCAGCTTAGCGGAGTACCAAGAGCCCCAGTACTTC	CASSLAEYQEPQYF
TRBV5-1	TRBJ2-3	TRBD2	many	TGCGCCAGCAGCTCGCTACCTAGCGGGAGGGCCACAGATACGCAGTATTTT	CASSSLPSGRATDTQYF
TRBV12-3/TRBV12-4	TRBJ1-1	NA	many	TGTGCCAGCAGTCAGGCAGCCCTAAACACTGAAGCTTTCTTT	CASSQAALNTEAFF
TRBV6-2/TRBV6-3	TRBJ1-5	NA	NA	TGTGCCAGCAGCTCCACAGGGCTCCAGCATTTT	CASSSTGLQHF
TRBV12-3/TRBV12-4	TRBJ2-7	TRBD1	NA	TGTGCCAGCAGTCAATGGACAGGGGGTCGCAACGAGCAGTACTTC	CASSQWTGGRNEQYF
TRBV4-2	TRBJ2-1	TRBD2	many	TGTGCCAGCAGCCCCGGACTAGCGGATTACAATGAGCAGTTCTTC	CASSPGLADYNEQFF
TRBV11-2	TRBJ2-7	NA	NA	TGTGCCAGCAGCTTAGAAGGGTACTGGTCCTACGAGCAGTACTTC	CASSLEGYWSYEQYF
TRBV4-3	TRBJ1-1	NA	few	TGCGCCAGCAGCCGCGGGGTCAGGTTGAACACTGAAGCTTTCTTT	CASSRGVRLNTEAFF
TRBV6-5	TRBJ2-7	NA	many	TGTGCCAGCAGTTGGACTAGTCCACGACAGGGCTCCTACGAGCAGTACTTC	CASSWTSPRQGSYEQYF
TRBV2	TRBJ1-2	NA	NA	TGTGCCAGCAGTTTATCGGGGCTAGCTAACTATGGCTACACCTTC	CASSLSGLANYGYTF
TRBV19	TRBJ2-2	TRBD1	many	TGTGCCAGTAGTAAGACAGGGGGCGCGACGGGGGAGCTGTTTTTT	CASSKTGGATGELFF
TRBV3-1	TRBJ1-2	NA	NA	TGTGCCAGCAGCCAATCGCCGGGGGGCGTCTATGGCTACACCTTC	CASSQSPGGVYGYTF